Listed below are T cell receptor beta chains from one sample, sequenced in a study of blood T cell repertoires in COVID-19. Data came from immunoSEQ multiplex PCR; TCRdb stores just in-frame clones and leaves some out. There are approximately 190,000 clones in the sample; 80% to 85% occur only once, and around 2.9% lies in the top ten. Specimen: PBMCs or T cells enriched from blood (not recorded which). The receptors here all came from a woman aged 25 to 39 who had been exposed to COVID-19. The CDR3 runs from the conserved cysteine through the conserved F or W. D genes are given only for firm matches. Size values are once, few and many counts, or a class for expanded clones, and some rows have none.

size: .; J: TRBJ2-7; V: TRBV11-2; D: .; CDR3: CASSRREWEQYF; DNA: TGTGCCAGCAGCCGGAGGGAATGGGAGCAGTACTTC
size: .; J: TRBJ1-3; V: TRBV4-1; D: .; CDR3: CASSTRAGGADSGNTIYF; DNA: TGCGCCAGCAGCACACGAGCGGGGGGCGCCGACTCTGGAAACACCATATATTTT
size: .; J: TRBJ1-1; V: TRBV6-1; D: .; CDR3: CASSEYYRGRSAFF; DNA: TGTGCCAGCAGTGAATACTACCGGGGAAGATCAGCTTTCTTT
size: .; J: TRBJ2-7; V: TRBV4-1; D: .; CDR3: CASSPASTGSYEQYF; DNA: TGCGCCAGCAGCCCAGCCTCGACAGGTAGCTACGAGCAGTACTTC
size: .; J: TRBJ2-7; V: TRBV6-5; D: TRBD1; CDR3: CASSYGGTGAYEQYF; DNA: TGTGCCAGCAGTTACGGGGGGACAGGGGCCTACGAGCAGTACTTC
size: .; J: TRBJ1-2; V: TRBV28; D: TRBD1; CDR3: CASSLRQGNYGYTF; DNA: TGTGCCAGCAGTTTGAGACAGGGCAACTATGGCTACACCTTC
size: .; J: TRBJ2-7; V: TRBV6-5; D: TRBD2; CDR3: CASRPLAGGTYEQYF; DNA: TGTGCCAGCAGGCCCCTAGCGGGGGGAACCTACGAGCAGTACTTC
size: .; J: TRBJ2-2; V: TRBV7-2; D: TRBD1; CDR3: CASRTTGGDGELFF; DNA: TGTGCCAGCAGGACGACAGGGGGAGACGGGGAGCTGTTTTTT
size: .; J: TRBJ2-2; V: TRBV15; D: TRBD2; CDR3: CATSSPLGRGAVNTGELFF; DNA: TGTGCCACCAGCAGCCCTCTTGGGCGGGGGGCCGTGAACACCGGGGAGCTGTTTTTT
size: .; J: TRBJ1-2; V: TRBV12-3/TRBV12-4; D: .; CDR3: CASSLVGSGYTF; DNA: TGTGCCAGCAGTTTAGTAGGGAGTGGCTACACCTTC
size: .; J: TRBJ1-2; V: TRBV10-2; D: .; CDR3: CATTGGANYGYTF; DNA: TGCGCCACTACGGGGGGAGCTAACTATGGCTACACCTTC
size: .; J: TRBJ1-5; V: TRBV7-8; D: TRBD1; CDR3: CASSLGQGSNQPQHF; DNA: TGTGCCAGCAGCTTAGGACAGGGAAGCAATCAGCCCCAGCATTTT
size: .; J: TRBJ2-2; V: TRBV5-1; D: TRBD1; CDR3: CASSLSATGRTGELFF; DNA: TGCGCCAGCAGCTTGTCGGCGACAGGGAGAACCGGGGAGCTGTTTTTT
size: .; J: TRBJ1-2; V: TRBV12-3/TRBV12-4; D: .; CDR3: CASSFGHPYGYTF; DNA: TGTGCCAGCAGTTTCGGACACCCCTATGGCTACACCTTC
size: once; J: TRBJ2-7; V: TRBV2; D: TRBD2; CDR3: CASSDDQGRDEQYF; DNA: TGTGCCAGCAGTGACGATCAAGGGAGGGACGAGCAGTACTTC
size: .; J: TRBJ1-1; V: TRBV28; D: .; CDR3: CASRVPPGSIPEAFF; DNA: TGTGCCAGCAGAGTACCTCCCGGGTCAATCCCTGAAGCTTTCTTT
size: .; J: TRBJ1-5; V: TRBV6-6; D: TRBD1; CDR3: CASRSTGEWESQHF; DNA: TGTGCCAGCAGATCGACAGGGGAATGGGAGTCCCAGCATTTT
size: .; J: TRBJ2-7; V: TRBV2; D: TRBD1; CDR3: CASSEGPGQGMGEQYF; DNA: TGTGCCAGCAGTGAAGGACCGGGACAGGGGATGGGGGAGCAGTACTTC
size: once; J: TRBJ2-7; V: TRBV2; D: .; CDR3: CASSERLYEQYF; DNA: TGTGCCAGCAGTGAACGTTTGTACGAGCAGTACTTC
size: .; J: TRBJ2-1; V: TRBV7-9; D: TRBD2; CDR3: CASSGGVDEQFF; DNA: TGTGCCAGCTCCGGGGGGGTCGATGAGCAGTTCTTC
size: .; J: TRBJ2-7; V: TRBV7-6; D: TRBD2; CDR3: CASSAALAGGNEQYF; DNA: TGTGCCAGCAGCGCCGCACTAGCGGGGGGGAACGAGCAGTACTTC
size: few; J: TRBJ1-6; V: TRBV13; D: TRBD1; CDR3: CASSSGTGDNSPLHF; DNA: TGTGCCAGCAGCTCCGGGACAGGGGATAATTCACCCCTCCACTTT
size: .; J: TRBJ1-1; V: TRBV18; D: .; CDR3: CASSSWGGDTEAFF; DNA: TGTGCCAGCTCATCGTGGGGGGGAGACACTGAAGCTTTCTTT
size: .; J: TRBJ1-4; V: TRBV6-4; D: TRBD1; CDR3: CASSEYPGQGKDPEYEKLFF; DNA: TGTGCCAGCAGTGAATATCCGGGACAGGGCAAAGATCCCGAGTATGAAAAACTGTTTTTT
size: few; J: TRBJ1-5; V: TRBV4-3; D: .; CDR3: CASSPAGFRNQPQHF; DNA: TGCGCCAGCAGCCCGGCAGGGTTCCGAAATCAGCCCCAGCATTTT
size: .; J: TRBJ2-2; V: TRBV5-1; D: TRBD1; CDR3: CASSERQGTGELFF; DNA: TGCGCCAGCAGCGAACGACAGGGCACCGGGGAGCTGTTTTTT
size: .; J: TRBJ1-1; V: TRBV7-6; D: .; CDR3: CASSLENTGNTEAFF; DNA: TGTGCCAGCAGCTTAGAAAATACAGGGAACACTGAAGCTTTCTTT
size: .; J: TRBJ1-5; V: TRBV13; D: .; CDR3: CASSLSGSNQPQHF; DNA: TGTGCCAGCAGCCTCTCGGGGAGCAATCAGCCCCAGCATTTT
size: once; J: TRBJ2-3; V: TRBV7-2; D: .; CDR3: CASSLTGKGTDTQYF; DNA: TGTGCCAGCAGCTTAACAGGGAAAGGCACAGATACGCAGTATTTT
size: .; J: TRBJ1-4; V: TRBV27; D: .; CDR3: CASSSVATNEKLFF; DNA: TGTGCCAGCAGCTCCGTTGCAACTAATGAAAAACTGTTTTTT
size: .; J: TRBJ1-4; V: TRBV15; D: .; CDR3: CATSNPTATNEKLFF; DNA: TGTGCCACCAGCAACCCGACAGCAACTAATGAAAAACTGTTTTTT
size: few; J: TRBJ1-2; V: TRBV19; D: TRBD1; CDR3: CASSAGQGYGVGYGYTF; DNA: TGTGCCAGTAGTGCGGGACAGGGCTACGGGGTGGGCTATGGCTACACCTTC
size: .; J: TRBJ1-1; V: TRBV9; D: TRBD1; CDR3: CASSTGQGPPGNTEAFF; DNA: TGTGCCAGCAGCACCGGACAGGGCCCGCCGGGGAACACTGAAGCTTTCTTT
size: .; J: TRBJ1-2; V: TRBV7-2; D: .; CDR3: CASSLDSPNYGYTF; DNA: TGTGCCAGCAGCTTAGACTCCCCTAACTATGGCTACACCTTC
size: .; J: TRBJ2-7; V: TRBV6-5; D: TRBD2; CDR3: CASSEGRVVFEQYF; DNA: TGTGCCAGCAGCGAGGGGAGGGTTGTATTCGAGCAGTACTTC
size: .; J: TRBJ2-3; V: TRBV2; D: TRBD2; CDR3: CASRERGMNTQYF; DNA: TGTGCCAGCAGGGAGCGGGGGATGAATACGCAGTATTTT
size: .; J: TRBJ1-5; V: TRBV7-6; D: .; CDR3: CASSLLGAGNQPQHF; DNA: TGTGCCAGCAGCTTACTTGGAGCGGGGAATCAGCCCCAGCATTTT
size: .; J: TRBJ1-4; V: TRBV19; D: TRBD1; CDR3: CASSNRDRNEKLFF; DNA: TGTGCCAGTAGTAACAGGGACAGAAATGAAAAACTGTTTTTT
size: .; J: TRBJ2-5; V: TRBV7-9; D: .; CDR3: CASSFGAGPKTQYF; DNA: TGTGCCAGCAGCTTTGGGGCAGGGCCGAAGACCCAGTACTTC
size: .; J: TRBJ2-1; V: TRBV19; D: .; CDR3: CASSISPTINEQFF; DNA: TGTGCCAGTAGTATTTCCCCGACTATCAATGAGCAGTTCTTC
size: .; J: TRBJ2-7; V: TRBV2; D: TRBD2; CDR3: CASSSLAGGPYEQYF; DNA: TGTGCCAGCAGTTCGCTAGCGGGGGGGCCCTACGAGCAGTACTTC
size: few; J: TRBJ2-7; V: TRBV5-1; D: .; CDR3: CASSLVNSGFYEQYF; DNA: TGCGCCAGCAGCTTGGTTAATTCAGGGTTCTACGAGCAGTACTTC
size: .; J: TRBJ1-6; V: TRBV30; D: .; CDR3: CAWSPGGDNSPLHF; DNA: TGTGCCTGGAGTCCCGGCGGGGATAATTCACCCCTCCACTTT
size: .; J: TRBJ2-3; V: TRBV5-4; D: TRBD1; CDR3: CASSQPKPGQGFSTDTQYF; DNA: TGTGCCAGCAGCCAACCAAAACCGGGACAGGGGTTTAGCACAGATACGCAGTATTTT
size: .; J: TRBJ2-2; V: TRBV10-2; D: TRBD2; CDR3: CASSEASAGAGELFF; DNA: TGCGCCAGCAGTGAAGCGTCAGCGGGGGCCGGGGAGCTGTTTTTT
size: .; J: TRBJ1-2; V: TRBV27; D: TRBD1; CDR3: CASSPQGYYGYTF; DNA: TGTGCCAGCAGCCCACAGGGGTACTATGGCTACACCTTC
size: .; J: TRBJ2-2; V: TRBV25-1; D: TRBD1; CDR3: CASSPDRVYTGELFF; DNA: TGTGCCAGCAGCCCGGACAGGGTATACACCGGGGAGCTGTTTTTT
size: few; J: TRBJ2-7; V: TRBV4-1; D: .; CDR3: CASSQVAAESYEQYF; DNA: TGCGCCAGCAGCCAAGTGGCGGCAGAATCCTACGAGCAGTACTTC
size: .; J: TRBJ2-7; V: TRBV9; D: TRBD2; CDR3: CASSVLPTSDYEQYF; DNA: TGTGCCAGCAGCGTACTCCCGACTAGCGACTACGAGCAGTACTTC
size: .; J: TRBJ2-2; V: TRBV7-8; D: .; CDR3: CASSVLIGELFF; DNA: TGTGCCAGCAGCGTTTTAATCGGGGAGCTGTTTTTT
size: .; J: TRBJ1-6; V: TRBV5-1; D: .; CDR3: CASSLQVSSYNSPLHF; DNA: TGCGCCAGCAGCTTGCAAGTGAGCTCCTATAATTCACCCCTCCACTTT
size: .; J: TRBJ2-2; V: TRBV7-2; D: .; CDR3: CASSLGLNTGELFF; DNA: TGTGCCAGCAGCTTAGGGCTGAACACCGGGGAGCTGTTTTTT